Below, 10 T cell receptor beta chains from the same sample are listed, as sequenced in a study of neurological immune-mediated disorders. A single record per CDR3 protein comes from TCRdb applying MiXCR to the 5' RACE reads. The data contain roughly 76,000 distinct CDR3 sequences, 2.5% to 4% of them seen just once; the ten biggest clones take up around 5.2%. The sequencing input was PBMCs. These receptors all stem from a woman between 45 and 65 years old with multiple sclerosis.

This clonotype was seen ten or more times. The chain links TRBV6-2 or TRBV6-3 to TRBJ2-2; 8 positions match TRBD1. Trimming at V came to 4 bases and at J to 3 bases, leaving 16 bases not matched to a gene. The CDR3 extends over 19 amino acids. Germline V gene sequence: CDR1 MNHEY, CDR2 SVGEGT. CDR3: CASSSPGTGYASDTGELFF. The CDR3 nucleotides read TGTGCCAGCAGTTCCCCAGGGACAGGTTACGCTTCGGACACCGGGGAGCTGTTTTTT.

Many counts were recorded for this clonotype. The chain has TRBV7-9 and TRBJ2-3; no clear D. CDR3 length: 11 amino acids. The germline CDR1 and CDR2 sequences are SEHNR and FQNEAQ (reference sequence). V was cut by 5 bases and J by 6 bases, with 6 bases left in between. CDR3: CASSPADTQYF. In DNA, the CDR3 is TGTGCCAGCAGCCCTGCGGATACGCAGTATTTT.

This clonotype has at least ten counts. J is TRBJ2-3 and V is TRBV10-3; 14 nucleotides line up with TRBD2. Germline assignment: CDR1 ENHRY and CDR2 SYGVKD. V shed 8 bases and J 5 bases; nucleotides not matched to a gene: 6. The CDR3 is 15 amino acids. CDR3 amino acids: CAIGSGLAGGDTQYF. The CDR3, as DNA: TGTGCCATCGGCTCAGGACTAGCGGGAGGAGATACGCAGTATTTT.

This clonotype was recorded many times. J is TRBJ2-1 and V is TRBV4-2, with 7 bases fitting TRBD2. CDR3 length: 13 residues. Trimming took 0 bases from V and 10 from J; bases not matched to a gene: 3. Germline-derived CDR1 and CDR2 are LGHNA and YNFKEQ. Here the CDR3 reads CASSQDGRGEQFF. The CDR3 DNA follows: TGTGCCAGCAGCCAAGATGGGCGGGGGGAGCAGTTCTTC.

There are many counts of this clonotype. V and J are TRBV12-3 or TRBV12-4 and TRBJ1-2, with 10 bases aligning to TRBD1. Trimming took 6 bases from V and 4 from J; bases not matched to a gene: 8. This CDR3 is built from 15 residues. The DNA for the CDR3 is TGTGCCAGCAGGGCGGGACAGGGGATGCTCTATGGCTACACCTTC. Residues: CASRAGQGMLYGYTF.

This clonotype was observed many times. The rearrangement joins TRBV7-2 to TRBJ1-1; D uncertain. Trimming stripped 3 bases from V and 1 base from J, with 9 bases between. Germline CDR1 SGHTA, CDR2 FQGNSA. The CDR3 is 14 amino acids. CDR3 residues: CASSLAGSNTEAFF. The CDR3 DNA is TGTGCCAGCAGCTTGGCAGGCTCGAACACTGAAGCTTTCTTT.

This clonotype has at least ten counts. This chain joins TRBV7-9 and TRBJ1-4; D is unclear. The germline CDR1 and CDR2 sequences are SEHNR and FQNEAQ (reference sequence). The CDR3 length is 11 residues. Trimming took off 6 bases at V and 7 bases at J, with 6 bases between the two ends. The CDR3 coding sequence is TGTGCCAGCAGGGCTCGTGAAAAACTGTTTTTT. Its translation: CASRAREKLFF.

This clonotype was counted at least ten times. This chain uses TRBV3-1 with TRBJ1-1; D gene ambiguous. V shed 6 bases and J shed 0 bases, with 14 bases lying between them. CDR1 and CDR2 from the germline V gene are LGHDT and YNNKEL (reference sequence). The CDR3 contains 15 residues. CDR3 protein: CASSHARGLNTEAFF. CDR3 sequence (DNA): TGTGCCAGCAGTCACGCACGAGGACTGAACACTGAAGCTTTCTTT.

This clonotype was detected many times. The genes are TRBV5-5 and TRBJ2-1; D possibly corresponds to TRBD2 (5 bases). CDR1 is SGHKS and CDR2 is YYEKEE in the germline V gene (reference sequence). The CDR3 totals 14 residues. Between the trimmed V and J ends, which lost 5 bases and 4 bases, there was a span of 13 bases. The DNA for the CDR3 is TGTGCCAGCAGTTTATTACTAGTTTACAATGAGCAGTTCTTC. Translated, it gives CASSLLLVYNEQFF.

This clonotype came up many times. The gene calls are TRBV9 and TRBJ1-1, with D perhaps matching TRBD1 (6 bases). The CDR3 runs 13 residues. The germline gives CDR1 SGDLS, CDR2 YYNGEE. Trimming cost V 4 bases and J 5 bases, with 12 bases left between them. The CDR3 loop reads CASSPRGWTEAFF. DNA of the CDR3: TGTGCCAGCAGCCCCAGGGGATGGACTGAAGCTTTCTTT.